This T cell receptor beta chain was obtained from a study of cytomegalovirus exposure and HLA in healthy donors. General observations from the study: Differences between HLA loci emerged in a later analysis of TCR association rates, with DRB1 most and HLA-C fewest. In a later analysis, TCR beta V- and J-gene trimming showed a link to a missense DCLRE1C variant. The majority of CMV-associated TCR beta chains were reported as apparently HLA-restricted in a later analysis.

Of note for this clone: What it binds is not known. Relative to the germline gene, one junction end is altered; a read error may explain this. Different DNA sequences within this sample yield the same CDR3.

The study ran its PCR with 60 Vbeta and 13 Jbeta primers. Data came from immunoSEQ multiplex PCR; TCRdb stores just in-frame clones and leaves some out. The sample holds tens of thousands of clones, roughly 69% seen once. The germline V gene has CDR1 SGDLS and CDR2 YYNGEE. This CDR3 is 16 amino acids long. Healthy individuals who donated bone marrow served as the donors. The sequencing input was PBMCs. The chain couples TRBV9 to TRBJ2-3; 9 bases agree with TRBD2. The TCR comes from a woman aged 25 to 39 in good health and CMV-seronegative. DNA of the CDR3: TGTGCCAGTAGCGTAGCCACTAGCGGGAGCACAGATACGCAGTATTTT. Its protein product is CASSVATSGSTDTQYF.